This TCR beta chain was profiled in a study of blood T cell repertoires in COVID-19. Across the whole study: Both acute and convalescent COVID-19 samples were obtained from the United States, Italy and Spain. In each case, the material was cDNA or gDNA derived from T cells, B-cell-depleted T cells, or PBMCs.

Source study methods: By means of reference gene primer amplification, nucleated cell counts were estimated. TCRdb keeps only in-frame clones here, not all; method: immunoSEQ multiplex PCR. V, J and clone size reflect that table, while D and trimming were determined from the DNA. Here the sample spans 390,000 or so clones, roughly 86% being singletons. CDR1 and CDR2 from the germline V gene are SGHAT and FQNNGV. Germline trimming cut 2 bases from V and 7 bases from J; bases unmatched to any gene: 12. The CDR3 is made up of 17 amino acids. The TCR originated in a woman aged 30 to 39 with COVID-19, enrolled during active disease. Sequenced material: peripheral blood. V usage is TRBV11-2 and J usage is TRBJ2-1; 9 positions match TRBD1. The CDR3 spells CASSLLRGQGNLNEQFF. In DNA form, the CDR3 reads TGTGCCAGCAGCTTACTCAGAGGACAGGGGAATTTGAATGAGCAGTTCTTC. Variable domain in full (rest from reference TRBV11-2 and TRBJ2-1): EAGVAQSPRYKIIEKRQSVAFWCNPISGHATLYWYQQILGQGPKLLIQFQNNGVVDDSQLPKDRFSAERLKGVDSTLKIQPAKLEDSAVYLCASSLLRGQGNLNEQFFGPGTRLTVL.